The 21 T cell receptor beta chains reported below all come from one sample, sequenced in a study of OX40 agonist ivuxolimab in advanced cancers. Data came from immunoSEQ multiplex PCR; TCRdb stores just in-frame clones and leaves some out. The profile shows approximately 65,000 clones, 92% of them singletons. The sequencing used CD4+ or CD8+ T cells sorted from blood, collected in a trial of the OX40 agonist ivuxolimab. These receptors were taken from an adult with an advanced solid tumor such as melanoma, head and neck, liver or kidney cancer.

In DNA, the CDR3 is TGTGCCAGCAGCACCCAGTACACCGGGGAGCTGTTTTTT. It specifies CASSTQYTGELFF. V usage is TRBV11-2 and J usage is TRBJ2-2; D unclear. Trimming removed 5 bases at V and 3 bases at J, with 7 bases between. CDR1 is SGHAT and CDR2 is FQNNGV in the germline V gene. This CDR3 region has 13 residues.

V usage is TRBV11-3 and J usage is TRBJ1-2, with 7 bases that match TRBD1. The CDR3 has 15 amino acids. CDR1 and CDR2 from the germline V gene are SGHNT and YENEEA. V lost 4 bases, J lost 7 bases, and 12 bases stayed unmatched. The CDR3 spells CASSYGDRAEGGYTF. The CDR3 coding sequence is TGTGCCAGCAGCTACGGAGACAGGGCTGAGGGTGGCTACACCTTC.

The chain carries TRBV5-4 and TRBJ2-7; 8 bases are a match to TRBD2. With V trimmed by 2 bases and J by 0 bases, 4 bases remained unmatched. Germline CDR1 and CDR2: SGHNT and YYREEE (reference sequence). This CDR3 comprises 15 residues. CDR3 in amino acids: CASSFGLAGSYEQYF. CDR3 in DNA: TGTGCCAGCAGCTTCGGACTAGCAGGCTCCTACGAGCAGTACTTC. Based on the CDR3 plus reference TRBV5-4 and TRBJ2-7, the full variable domain is ETGVTQSPTHLIKTRGQQVTLRCSSQSGHNTVSWYQQALGQGPQFIFQYYREEENGRGNFPPRFSGLQFPNYSSELNVNALELDDSALYLCASSFGLAGSYEQYFGPGTRLTVT.

V and J are TRBV6-1 and TRBJ1-2, with a possible D match to TRBD1 (5 bases). The V end was cut by 7 bases, the J end by 4 bases, with 19 bases between. The germline CDR1 and CDR2 sequences are MNHNS and SASEGT. This CDR3 has 15 residues. CDR3 loop: CASTFSTAGGYGYTF. The CDR3 DNA is TGTGCCAGCACCTTCTCGACGGCGGGGGGCTATGGCTACACCTTC.

The chain has TRBV12-5 and TRBJ2-7, with 10 bases matching TRBD1. J was trimmed by 3 bases and V by 5 bases; bases with no gene match: 10. Germline values: CDR1 LGHNT, CDR2 FRNRAP. The length of the CDR3 is 16 residues. The CDR3 loop reads CASGLTATGGVYEQYF. The CDR3 region has the DNA TGTGCTAGTGGTCTCACCGCGACAGGGGGCGTCTACGAGCAGTACTTC. Full variable domain (missing parts from reference TRBV12-5 and TRBJ2-7): DARVTQTPRHKVTEMGQEVTMRCQPILGHNTVFWYRQTMMQGLELLAYFRNRAPLDDSGMPKDRFSAEMPDATLATLKIQPSEPRDSAVYFCASGLTATGGVYEQYFGPGTRLTVT.

The chain combines TRBV6-5 with TRBJ1-2; 8 bases are shared with TRBD1. This CDR3 spans 15 amino acids. The germline V gene has CDR1 MNHEY and CDR2 SVGAGI. Losses at the gene ends were 2 bases for V and 7 bases for J; bases not matched to a gene: 9. CDR3 bases: TGTGCCAGCAGTTACCGGACAGGGAGGAATAGTGGCTACACCTTC. Protein product: CASSYRTGRNSGYTF.

This chain joins TRBV6-5 and TRBJ2-7; TRBD2 agrees at 10 bases. Trimming cost V 6 bases and J 0 bases; bases outside gene matches: 5. Germline V gives CDR1 MNHEY, CDR2 SVGAGI. The CDR3 is made up of 15 amino acids. The CDR3 nucleotides are TGTGCCAGCAGACCCGGGACTAGCGACTCCTACGAGCAGTACTTC. It encodes CASRPGTSDSYEQYF.

This rearrangement joins TRBV6-1 to TRBJ1-2; possibly TRBD1 for D (6 bases). CDR3 length: 15 amino acids. V dropped 5 bases and J dropped 2 bases, with 15 bases sitting between them. Germline V gene data show CDR1 as MNHNS and CDR2 as SASEGT. CDR3 DNA sequence: TGTGCCAGCAGTTCGGGACACTCGACCAACTATGGCTACACCTTC. Encoded protein: CASSSGHSTNYGYTF.

The chain has TRBV5-6 and TRBJ1-5, with D unresolved. With 3 bases removed from V and 0 bases from J, the gap between germline ends came to 13 bases. The germline CDR1 and CDR2 sequences are SGHDT and YYEEEE. The CDR3 length is 16 residues. This CDR3 is CASSSRARYSNQPQHF. DNA for the CDR3: TGTGCCAGCAGCTCACGGGCGCGGTATAGCAATCAGCCCCAGCATTTT.

The chain has TRBV4-1 and TRBJ2-3, with TRBD2 matching over 13 bases. V lost 4 bases, J lost 6 bases, and 10 bases stayed unmatched. The germline gives CDR1 MGHRA, CDR2 YSYEKL. The CDR3 has 17 amino acids. The DNA for the CDR3 is TGCGCCAGCAGCCTTACTAGCGGGGGGGCCATCGGTGATACGCAGTATTTT. Translating gives CASSLTSGGAIGDTQYF.

The J gene is TRBJ2-7, the V gene TRBV29-1, with no clear D. Germline CDR1 SQVTM, CDR2 ANQGSEA. The CDR3 contains 12 residues. Trimming shortened V by 1 base and J by 5 bases, and 9 bases separated the two germline ends. CDR3 sequence (DNA): TGCAGCGTTGAAGGGCTGGGGAACGAGCAGTACTTC. It yields the protein CSVEGLGNEQYF.

CDR3 loop: CASDEGLIYGYTF. The CDR3 DNA reads as TGTGCCAGCGATGAAGGACTGATCTATGGCTACACCTTC. This chain connects TRBV6-1 to TRBJ1-2; no firm D call. Germline CDR1 MNHNS, CDR2 SASEGT. Trimming removed 8 bases from V and 4 bases from J, with 14 bases in between. The length of the CDR3 is 13 residues.

This chain links TRBV5-1 with TRBJ2-5, with D perhaps TRBD2 (5 bases). Germline V gene lookup returns CDR1 SGHRS and CDR2 YFSETQ. The CDR3 sequence is 15 residues long. V gave up 3 bases and J gave up 4 bases, with 16 bases separating them. CDR3 nucleotides: TGCGCCAGCAGCTCCGGGGATCGATCGGGAGAGACCCAGTACTTC. Protein sequence: CASSSGDRSGETQYF.

The genes are TRBV6-5 and TRBJ2-7; 8 positions match TRBD1. V lost 5 bases and J lost 2; bases outside the gene matches: 5. The germline V gene encodes CDR1 MNHEY and CDR2 SVGAGI. The CDR3 runs to 14 residues. The CDR3 nucleotides read TGTGCCAGCAGTGACAGGGGCGGACCCTACGAGCAGTACTTC. This translates into CASSDRGGPYEQYF.

The J gene is TRBJ2-1, the V gene TRBV19; 7 positions agree with TRBD2. V trimming: 2 bases; J trimming: 7 bases; junction bases outside the gene matches: 2. Germline lookup yields CDR1 LNHDA and CDR2 SQIVND (reference sequence). The CDR3 totals 13 residues. DNA of the CDR3: TGTGCCAGTAGTATATCCGGGGGGAATGAGCAGTTCTTC. It is translated as CASSISGGNEQFF.

The chain joins TRBV5-6 to TRBJ1-4, with D hard to call. V lost 0 bases and J lost 8, with 11 bases in between. CDR3 length: 14 amino acids. Germline lookup yields CDR1 SGHDT and CDR2 YYEEEE. CDR3 amino acids: CASSLATGGEKLFF. In nucleotides, the CDR3 is TGTGCCAGCAGCTTGGCCACCGGCGGGGAAAAACTGTTTTTT. The full variable domain, completed using reference TRBV5-6 and TRBJ1-4, is DAGVTQSPTHLIKTRGQQVTLRCSPKSGHDTVSWYQQALGQGPQFIFQYYEEEERQRGNFPDRFSGHQFPNYSSELNVNALLLGDSALYLCASSLATGGEKLFFGSGTQLSVL.

V usage is TRBV11-1 and J usage is TRBJ2-1; D gene ambiguous. This CDR3 is 15 amino acids long. Germline assignment: CDR1 SGHAT and CDR2 FQDESV (reference sequence). V was clipped by 7 bases and J by 8 bases, with 21 bases between them. CDR3 nucleotides: TGTGCCAGCACCCCGTATGTGCCTGCGACCGATGAGCAGTTCTTC. Its protein is CASTPYVPATDEQFF.

This rearrangement joins TRBV11-3 to TRBJ2-1; no reliable D call. With 8 bases removed from V and 6 bases from J, the gap between germline ends came to 11 bases. Looked up from germline, CDR1 is SGHNT and CDR2 is YENEEA. This CDR3 contains 12 residues. The CDR3 here is CASGSSSNEQFF. DNA of the CDR3: TGTGCCAGCGGATCCTCATCCAATGAGCAGTTCTTC.

This chain links TRBV5-1 with TRBJ2-5; 11 positions agree with TRBD2. Germline CDR1 reads SGHRS; CDR2 reads YFSETQ. Losses at the gene ends were 4 bases for V and 5 bases for J; bases not matched to a gene: 19. The CDR3 runs 19 residues. In DNA form, the CDR3 reads TGCGCCAGCAGCCATTGGCGCCTAGCGGGAGGTCTGGAATGGGAGACCCAGTACTTC. Its protein is CASSHWRLAGGLEWETQYF.

This clone has only one observation. The rearrangement joins TRBV7-3 to TRBJ1-1; perhaps TRBD1 as D (5 bases). Trimming pared 5 bases from V and 3 bases from J, leaving 10 bases between. The CDR3 has 13 residues. Germline CDR1 SGHTA, CDR2 FQGTGA. CDR3 in amino acids: CASSGTADTEAFF. The CDR3 DNA is TGTGCCAGCAGCGGGACCGCGGACACTGAAGCTTTCTTT.

This chain uses TRBV14 with TRBJ1-6; no reliable D call. This CDR3 has 14 residues. V was pared by 8 bases and J by 0 bases, with 8 bases between. Germline V gives CDR1 SGHDN, CDR2 FVKESK. CDR3 nucleotide sequence: TGTGCCAGCGCCGGGGACTCCTATAATTCACCCCTCCACTTT. Amino acid sequence: CASAGDSYNSPLHF.